The 23 T cell receptor beta chains below were found in one sample sequenced in a study of blood T cell repertoires in COVID-19. Clones were read by immunoSEQ multiplex PCR, and TCRdb kept only the in-frame ones, dropping some. The sample holds approximately 200,000 clones; more than 70% are singletons and the top ten take over 7%. The sample consisted of PBMCs or T cells enriched from blood (not recorded which). These receptors were taken from a woman aged 30 to 39 who had recovered from COVID-19.

The gene calls are TRBV16 and TRBJ2-7; 9 bases map to TRBD2. The CDR3 loop spans 13 amino acids. Looked up from germline, CDR1 is KGHSY and CDR2 is FQNENV. The ends lost 2 bases at V and 6 bases at J; junction bases unmatched: 2. The CDR3 DNA reads as TGTGCCAGCAGCCAAATTAGCGGGAGCGAGCAGTACTTC. This translates into CASSQISGSEQYF.

This rearrangement joins TRBV29-1 to TRBJ1-2; 9 nucleotides agree with TRBD1. V lost 0 bases, J lost 8 bases, and 7 bases stayed unmatched. The CDR3 length is 14 residues. CDR1 is SQVTM, CDR2 ANQGSEA, per germline. The CDR3 here is CSVEDQGQGSGYTF. The CDR3 DNA reads as TGCAGCGTTGAAGATCAAGGACAGGGGTCCGGCTACACCTTC.

The CDR3 is CASSLVSVWQETQYF. CDR3 sequence (DNA): TGTGCCAGCAGCTTAGTCAGCGTGTGGCAAGAGACCCAGTACTTC. The rearrangement uses TRBV13 and TRBJ2-5, with D unclear. CDR3 size: 15 residues. CDR1 PRHDT and CDR2 FYEKMQ come from the germline V gene (reference sequence). Deletions cut 1 base from V and 2 bases from J, with 11 bases between.

The rearrangement links TRBV30 to TRBJ1-5; D may be TRBD1 (6 bases). V lost 1 base to trimming and J lost 0 bases, with 10 bases between them. The CDR3 length is 15 residues. Germline CDR1 GTSNPN, CDR2 SVGIG (reference sequence). The chain's CDR3 is CAWSGRQASNQPQHF. The CDR3 region has the DNA TGTGCCTGGAGTGGCCGACAGGCTAGCAATCAGCCCCAGCATTTT.

The chain has TRBV13 and TRBJ2-7; D perhaps matches TRBD2 (6 bases). This CDR3 comprises 16 residues. V was trimmed by 5 bases and J by 2 bases, leaving 19 bases between them. CDR1 and CDR2 from the germline V gene are PRHDT and FYEKMQ (reference sequence). In nucleotides, the CDR3 is TGTGCCAGCAGCCCCAGAGGGGACTTGGAAACCTACGAGCAGTACTTC. This translates into CASSPRGDLETYEQYF.

This chain connects TRBV28 to TRBJ2-3; 7 nucleotides line up with TRBD2. The CDR3 length is 19 residues. The germline V gene has CDR1 MDHEN and CDR2 SYDVKM. Trimming took 8 bases from V and 2 from J; bases not matched to a gene: 22. The DNA of the CDR3 is TGTGCCAGCTACCAGGAAGGGCCCATCTTGGGGAGGGACACAGATACGCAGTATTTT. Its translation: CASYQEGPILGRDTDTQYF.

The chain joins TRBV2 to TRBJ2-5, with 8 bases identical to TRBD2. The V and J ends lost 6 bases and 5 bases, in that order; junction bases with no gene match: 11. The germline CDR1 and CDR2 sequences are SNHLY and FYNNEI. CDR3 length equals 15 residues. The DNA for the CDR3 is TGTGCCAGCAGGCCCAGCGGGAGAGGCTTGGAGACCCAGTACTTC. Translated, it gives CASRPSGRGLETQYF.

The CDR3 loop is CASSLRQNPSNQPQHF. The CDR3 nucleotides are TGTGCCAGCAGCTTACGACAGAACCCTAGCAATCAGCCCCAGCATTTT. The chain has TRBV5-6 and TRBJ1-5; a weak D match, TRBD1 (5 bases). This CDR3 has 16 residues. Germline CDR1 and CDR2: SGHDT and YYEEEE. V was trimmed by 2 bases and J by 0 bases, leaving 12 bases between them.

This chain connects TRBV5-1 to TRBJ2-5, with D maybe TRBD1 (5 bases). V lost 1 base and J 4 bases, leaving 11 bases between the germline ends. The germline V gene encodes CDR1 SGHRS and CDR2 YFSETQ. The CDR3 contains 14 residues. The CDR3 loop reads CASSLQGTGETQYF. Here the CDR3 DNA reads TGCGCCAGCAGCTTGCAGGGTACTGGAGAGACCCAGTACTTC.

The CDR3: CATSDRASGFTDTQYF. For the CDR3, the DNA is TGTGCCACCAGTGATAGGGCTAGCGGTTTCACAGATACGCAGTATTTT. V is TRBV24-1 and J is TRBJ2-3, with 7 bases lining up with TRBD2. This CDR3 is built from 16 residues. The germline gives CDR1 KGHDR, CDR2 SFDVKD. J was trimmed by 2 bases and V by 3 bases; bases with no gene match: 7.

The chain has TRBV28 and TRBJ2-2; TRBD1 aligns across 8 bases. The CDR3 contains 15 residues. Germline values: CDR1 MDHEN, CDR2 SYDVKM. Unmatched junction bases numbered 5, after V lost 6 bases and J lost 2 bases. CDR3 DNA sequence: TGTGCCAGCAGCCGAGGACAGGGTAACACCGGGGAGCTGTTTTTT. Protein: CASSRGQGNTGELFF.

The chain uses TRBV10-3 and TRBJ2-2, with 10 bases that match TRBD1. Germline lookup yields CDR1 ENHRY and CDR2 SYGVKD. This CDR3 has 14 residues. J lost 5 bases, V lost 8 bases, and 5 bases had no gene match. The CDR3 spells CAIRRQGATGELFF. CDR3 nucleotide sequence: TGTGCCATCCGCAGACAGGGGGCGACCGGGGAGCTGTTTTTT.

The chain joins TRBV28 to TRBJ2-7, with 7 bases fitting TRBD2. The junction had 9 bases not matched to a gene; V was cut back by 5 bases and J by 5 bases. This CDR3 contains 14 residues. Germline lookup yields CDR1 MDHEN and CDR2 SYDVKM. This CDR3 reads CASSRAGDLNEQYF. The CDR3, as DNA: TGTGCCAGCAGTCGGGCGGGGGACCTTAACGAGCAGTACTTC. Supplemented by reference TRBV28 and TRBJ2-7, the full variable domain reads DVKVTQSSRYLVKRTGEKVFLECVQDMDHENMFWYRQDPGLGLRLIYFSYDVKMKEKGDIPEGYSVSREKKERFSLILESASTNQTSMYLCASSRAGDLNEQYFGPGTRLTVT.

The CDR3 DNA reads TGTGCCAGCAGGGTGGCCGGGTCAGACTCCTACAATGAGCAGTTCTTC. Its protein product is CASRVAGSDSYNEQFF. J is TRBJ2-1 and V is TRBV28; D ambiguous. The CDR3 length is 16 residues. CDR1 and CDR2 (germline): MDHEN, SYDVKM. Deletions cut 6 bases from V and 0 bases from J, with 15 bases between.

The sample holds a few counts of this clone. V is TRBV19 and J is TRBJ2-1; weak D call: TRBD1 (6 bases). The CDR3 covers 17 residues. Trimming took off 3 bases at V and 6 bases at J, with 21 bases between the two ends. CDR1 LNHDA and CDR2 SQIVND come from the germline V gene (reference sequence). This CDR3 is CASSIGRGTGQPNEQFF. Written as DNA, the CDR3 is TGTGCCAGTAGTATTGGAAGGGGGACGGGACAACCCAATGAGCAGTTCTTC.

The chain links TRBV6-1 to TRBJ2-3; TRBD2 is a possible D gene (5 bases). Germline V CDR1 and CDR2: MNHNS, SASEGT. Trimming left V 2 bases short and J 2 bases short, with 11 bases between. The CDR3 has 15 amino acids. The CDR3 sequence is CASSESGTNTDTQYF. DNA of the CDR3: TGTGCCAGCAGTGAAAGCGGAACGAACACAGATACGCAGTATTTT.

V usage is TRBV13 and J usage is TRBJ2-7; the D gene is possibly TRBD2 (5 bases). The CDR3 is made up of 13 amino acids. V lost 1 base to trimming and J lost 3 bases, with 7 bases between them. Germline V gene lookup returns CDR1 PRHDT and CDR2 FYEKMQ (reference sequence). The CDR3 sequence: CASSLETNYEQYF. As DNA, the CDR3 is TGTGCCAGCAGCTTAGAGACTAACTACGAGCAGTACTTC. The full variable domain, rest sourced from reference TRBV13 and TRBJ2-7, is AAGVIQSPRHLIKEKRETATLKCYPIPRHDTVYWYQQGPGQDPQFLISFYEKMQSDKGSIPDRFSAQQFSDYHSELNMSSLELGDSALYFCASSLETNYEQYFGPGTRLTVT.

V usage is TRBV6-5 and J usage is TRBJ2-5, with 8 bases identical to TRBD2. Germline V lookup: CDR1 MNHEY, CDR2 SVGAGI. Trimming took 6 bases from V and 1 from J; bases not matched to a gene: 4. This CDR3 region has 14 residues. CDR3 sequence: CASRQLAGQETQYF. The CDR3 DNA sequence: TGTGCCAGCAGACAGCTAGCGGGCCAAGAGACCCAGTACTTC.

To note about this clone: The sample has other DNA sequences that encode this CDR3 too. This chain uses TRBV5-1 with TRBJ2-7, with 11 bases that match TRBD2. Losses at the gene ends were 0 bases for V and 4 bases for J; bases not matched to a gene: 3. Looked up from germline, CDR1 is SGHRS and CDR2 is YFSETQ. The length of the CDR3 is 15 residues. The CDR3 loop is CASSLGLAGRYEQYF. DNA for the CDR3: TGCGCCAGCAGCTTGGGACTAGCGGGAAGATACGAGCAGTACTTC.

The CDR3 spells CASILFSPNTGELFF. In DNA form, the CDR3 reads TGTGCCAGCATTCTTTTCTCTCCTAACACCGGGGAGCTGTTTTTT. V and J are TRBV2 and TRBJ2-2; D is unresolved. The CDR3 is 15 residues long. Germline CDR1 SNHLY, CDR2 FYNNEI. V was trimmed by 7 bases and J by 2 bases, leaving 14 bases between them. Full variable domain (missing parts from reference TRBV2 and TRBJ2-2): EPEVTQTPSHQVTQMGQEVILRCVPISNHLYFYWYRQILGQKVEFLVSFYNNEISEKSEIFDDQFSVERPDGSNFTLKIRSTKLEDSAMYFCASILFSPNTGELFFGEGSRLTVL.

J is TRBJ2-1 and V is TRBV27; D remains unclear. Trimming shortened V by 3 bases and J by 6 bases, and 12 bases separated the two germline ends. Germline loops: CDR1 MNHEY, CDR2 SMNVEV (reference sequence). The CDR3 consists of 14 residues. The CDR3 sequence: CASSLIQASNEQFF. CDR3 DNA: TGTGCCAGCAGTTTGATCCAGGCCAGCAATGAGCAGTTCTTC.

This chain uses TRBV6-5 with TRBJ1-2, with D perhaps matching TRBD1 (6 bases). CDR3 length: 14 amino acids. The germline CDR1 and CDR2 sequences are MNHEY and SVGAGI. V lost 6 bases and J lost 4, with 15 bases in between. The CDR3 region is CASRPQGLGYGYTF. CDR3 DNA: TGTGCCAGCAGGCCTCAGGGGTTGGGCTATGGCTACACCTTC.

The chain links TRBV10-2 to TRBJ2-7; D not resolved. CDR1 is WSHSY and CDR2 is SAAADI in the germline V gene. This CDR3 is 16 amino acids long. Trimming took 3 bases from V and 0 from J, leaving 15 bases between them. The CDR3 nucleotides read TGCGCCAGCAGTGATATTGGTCGGCAGGTCTCCTACGAGCAGTACTTC. It yields the protein CASSDIGRQVSYEQYF.